The present TCR beta chain was sequenced within a study of control samples from healthy donors and cancer patients. Sequencing used immunoSEQ multiplex PCR; TCRdb keeps in-frame clones, though not all of them. The profile shows 150,000 to 200,000 clones, around 90% of them singletons. Germline V gene lookup returns CDR1 SGDLS and CDR2 YYNGEE. Trimming cost V 3 bases and J 8 bases; bases outside gene matches: 6. This CDR3 has 14 amino acids. The sample holds one count of this clone. The clonotype was recovered from a man under 40 in good health. V is TRBV9 and J is TRBJ1-4, with 8 bases that match TRBD1. Sequenced: blood. CDR3 region: CASSAETGDEKLFF. Written as DNA, the CDR3 is TGTGCCAGCAGCGCAGAGACAGGGGACGAAAAACTGTTTTTT.